This T cell receptor beta chain was documented in a study of graft-versus-host responses after intestinal transplantation. This clone was counted a single time. The antigen is undetermined. This specimen includes other DNA sequences encoding the same CDR3. Method: immunoSEQ multiplex PCR; TCRdb's copy keeps in-frame clones and lacks some. Of about 94,000 clones detected, about 91% appear once; the ten largest clones hold 0.5%. The CDR3 has 18 amino acids. Per the germline V gene, CDR1 is SGDLS and CDR2 is YYNGEE. V trimming: 0 bases; J trimming: 0 bases; junction bases outside the gene matches: 9. The chain links TRBV9 to TRBJ1-5, with 7 bases lining up with TRBD1. The sequencing here drew on unstimulated CD8+ T cells sorted from spleen or lymph node cells, taken before intestinal transplant. This sequence was found in a human donor who received an intestinal transplant. The CDR3 is CASSVADRDPYSNQPQHF. The CDR3 nucleotides read TGTGCCAGCAGCGTAGCAGACAGGGATCCATATAGCAATCAGCCCCAGCATTTT. Full variable domain (remainder filled in from reference TRBV9 and TRBJ1-5): DSGVTQTPKHLITATGQRVTLRCSPRSGDLSVYWYQQSLDQGLQFLIQYYNGEERAKGNILERFSAQQFPDLHSELNLSSLELGDSALYFCASSVADRDPYSNQPQHFGDGTRLSIL.